The rows below give T cell receptor beta chains drawn from one sample of a study of vaccination and CD4 T cells after COVID-19. Via MiXCR, TCRdb re-called the PCR reads, giving one row per CDR3 protein. Of over 10,000 distinct CDR3 sequences in the sample, under 45% were seen once. These receptors' antigens are unknown. The sequencing sample was made of CD4+ T cells from blood, cultured in vitro. The receptors were sampled from a human donor who had recovered from COVID-19. Each CDR3 is given with its conserved first and last residue. The order of the fields is CDR3 protein, CDR3 DNA, J gene, V gene, clone size, D gene. D genes are given only for firm matches. Size is stated for part of the rows, as once, few or many counts, or as a class when the clone is expanded.

CASSLQRYGYTF | TGTGCCAGCAGCTTACAACGCTATGGCTACACCTTC | TRBJ1-2 | TRBV7-2 | NA | NA
CASSVGLAGDGELFF | TGTGCCAGCAGTGTAGGGCTAGCGGGCGACGGGGAGCTGTTTTTT | TRBJ2-2 | TRBV2 | NA | TRBD2
CASSLDGRGGSTEAFF | TGTGCCAGCAGCTTAGATGGAAGGGGCGGAAGTACTGAAGCTTTCTTT | TRBJ1-1 | TRBV11-3 | once | NA
CASSYEQGVYEQYF | TGTGCCAGCAGTTACGAACAGGGTGTCTACGAGCAGTACTTC | TRBJ2-7 | TRBV6-5 | few | NA
CSARVPDYYNEQFF | TGCAGTGCTAGAGTGCCAGATTACTACAATGAGCAGTTCTTC | TRBJ2-1 | TRBV20-1 | few | NA
CASSSGDRGFVSQPQHF | TGTGCCAGCAGCTCGGGGGACAGGGGATTTGTGAGTCAGCCCCAGCATTTT | TRBJ1-5 | TRBV5-8 | NA | TRBD1
CASSLGQGQETQYF | TGTGCCAGCTCCCTCGGACAGGGACAAGAGACCCAGTACTTC | TRBJ2-5 | TRBV18 | NA | TRBD1
CASSEGQGTGELFF | TGTGCCAGCAGTGAGGGACAGGGCACCGGGGAGCTGTTTTTT | TRBJ2-2 | TRBV6-4 | medium-sized | TRBD1
CASSPQAGAAYEQYF | TGTGCCAGCAGCCCCCAGGCGGGCGCCGCCTACGAGCAGTACTTC | TRBJ2-7 | TRBV11-1 | NA | NA
CASSSQGDYTEAFF | TGTGCCAGTAGTTCTCAGGGGGACTACACTGAAGCTTTCTTT | TRBJ1-1 | TRBV19 | medium-sized | TRBD1
CSATFGTTVEQYF | TGCAGTGCCACGTTCGGGACTACCGTCGAGCAGTACTTC | TRBJ2-7 | TRBV20-1 | few | TRBD2
CASMRGGQSETQYF | TGTGCCAGCATGAGGGGGGGACAATCGGAGACCCAGTACTTC | TRBJ2-5 | TRBV7-6 | NA | NA
CASSSGQGKEKLFF | TGTGCCAGCAGCTCCGGACAGGGGAAGGAAAAACTGTTTTTT | TRBJ1-4 | TRBV7-8 | NA | TRBD1
CATHPPRDRGNEQYF | TGTGCCACACACCCACCCCGGGACAGGGGGAACGAGCAGTACTTC | TRBJ2-7 | TRBV28 | NA | TRBD1
CATIRAAYEQYF | TGTGCCACCATTAGGGCAGCATACGAGCAGTACTTC | TRBJ2-7 | TRBV24-1 | NA | NA
CASSQATYQETQYF | TGTGCCAGCAGCCAAGCAACGTACCAAGAGACCCAGTACTTC | TRBJ2-5 | TRBV14 | medium-sized | NA
CASNRDRGLARYQPQHF | TGTGCCAGCAACCGGGACAGGGGGTTAGCAAGATACCAGCCCCAGCATTTT | TRBJ1-5 | TRBV28 | NA | TRBD1
CASRGGDAEQFF | TGCGCCAGCAGGGGTGGTGACGCTGAGCAGTTCTTC | TRBJ2-1 | TRBV23-1 | once | NA
CASSAWDSRTTGELFF | TGTGCCAGCAGTGCATGGGACTCACGGACGACCGGGGAGCTGTTTTTT | TRBJ2-2 | TRBV27 | few | NA
CATSVDRGPETQYF | TGTGCCACCAGCGTTGACAGGGGGCCAGAGACCCAGTACTTC | TRBJ2-5 | TRBV15 | NA | TRBD1
CASSLDRGRVGYTF | TGTGCCAGCAGCTTGGACAGGGGGCGGGTTGGCTACACCTTC | TRBJ1-2 | TRBV5-4 | few | TRBD1
CASSHVDRATDTQYF | TGTGCCAGCAGCCACGTCGACAGGGCCACAGATACGCAGTATTTT | TRBJ2-3 | TRBV7-9 | NA | TRBD1
CASSLFAATSTDTQYF | TGTGCCAGCAGCTTGTTTGCAGCAACTAGCACAGATACGCAGTATTTT | TRBJ2-3 | TRBV5-4 | NA | NA
CSARSDDSHVGQFF | TGCAGTGCTAGATCTGACGACAGTCACGTCGGGCAGTTCTTC | TRBJ2-1 | TRBV20-1 | NA | NA
CASSPGPTGPETQYF | TGTGCCAGCAGCCCGGGGCCCACAGGGCCAGAGACCCAGTACTTC | TRBJ2-5 | TRBV7-7 | NA | NA
CASQVSGPQNEQYF | TGTGCCAGCCAGGTGAGCGGGCCACAGAACGAGCAGTACTTC | TRBJ2-7 | TRBV6-2/TRBV6-3 | NA | NA
CASSPTGGGGQPQHF | TGTGCCAGCAGCCCAACAGGGGGAGGAGGTCAGCCCCAGCATTTT | TRBJ1-5 | TRBV7-9 | NA | TRBD1
CASSLELGVSNQPQHF | TGTGCCAGCAGCTTAGAATTAGGGGTTAGCAATCAGCCCCAGCATTTT | TRBJ1-5 | TRBV7-9 | NA | NA
CASSIKLGSGANVLTF | TGTGCCAGCAGTATAAAGCTGGGCTCTGGGGCCAACGTCCTGACTTTC | TRBJ2-6 | TRBV12-3/TRBV12-4 | NA | NA
CASGRTTEAFF | TGTGCCAGCGGAAGGACCACTGAAGCTTTCTTT | TRBJ1-1 | TRBV6-1 | NA | NA
CASSATLNTGELFF | TGCGCCAGCAGCGCCACCCTGAACACCGGGGAGCTGTTTTTT | TRBJ2-2 | TRBV5-1 | NA | NA
CASSLNGAGTDTQYF | TGTGCCAGCAGCTTGAACGGTGCGGGAACAGATACGCAGTATTTT | TRBJ2-3 | TRBV5-6 | few | NA
CASSQDQGGGLRTGELFF | TGTGCCAGCAGCCAAGATCAAGGTGGGGGGCTTCGGACCGGGGAGCTGTTTTTT | TRBJ2-2 | TRBV3-1 | NA | NA
CASSYRTVTPTSTDTQYF | TGCGCCAGCAGCTACAGGACAGTTACCCCGACTAGCACAGATACGCAGTATTTT | TRBJ2-3 | TRBV5-1 | NA | NA
CSARDPGLSLSYEQYF | TGCAGTGCTAGGGACCCGGGACTGTCCCTCTCCTACGAGCAGTACTTC | TRBJ2-7 | TRBV20-1 | NA | NA
CSVSGQGMYEQYF | TGCAGCGTTTCTGGACAGGGCATGTACGAGCAGTACTTC | TRBJ2-7 | TRBV29-1 | NA | TRBD1
CASSRTVTTEAFF | TGTGCCAGCAGCCGGACAGTGACGACTGAAGCTTTCTTT | TRBJ1-1 | TRBV7-9 | few | NA
CAISSTGQGVTDTQYF | TGTGCCATCAGCAGCACGGGACAGGGGGTTACAGATACGCAGTATTTT | TRBJ2-3 | TRBV10-3 | few | TRBD1
CSARGSPGGADQPQHF | TGCAGTGCTAGGGGTAGCCCGGGGGGGGCGGATCAGCCCCAGCATTTT | TRBJ1-5 | TRBV20-1 | NA | NA
CASSELRGGPDTQYF | TGTGCCAGCAGTGAATTGAGGGGAGGGCCAGATACGCAGTATTTT | TRBJ2-3 | TRBV6-1 | NA | TRBD2
CASSPGGATDTQYF | TGTGCCAGCTCACCCGGCGGGGCGACAGATACGCAGTATTTT | TRBJ2-3 | TRBV18 | NA | NA
CSARDYGETQYF | TGCAGTGCTAGAGATTACGGGGAGACCCAGTACTTC | TRBJ2-5 | TRBV20-1 | NA | NA
CASSKGEFNQPQHF | TGTGCCAGCTCTAAAGGGGAGTTCAATCAGCCCCAGCATTTT | TRBJ1-5 | TRBV6-1 | medium-sized | NA
CSATTVTNEKLFF | TGCAGTGCTACGACAGTAACTAATGAAAAACTGTTTTTT | TRBJ1-4 | TRBV20-1 | NA | NA
CASSSGPNTEAFF | TGTGCCAGCAGCTCGGGACCGAACACTGAAGCTTTCTTT | TRBJ1-1 | TRBV7-6 | NA | NA
CASSAGTGKWEQYF | TGTGCCAGCAGTGCCGGGACAGGGAAATGGGAGCAGTACTTC | TRBJ2-7 | TRBV12-3/TRBV12-4 | few | TRBD1
CASSLTGSHEQYF | TGTGCCAGCAGCTTGACAGGGTCCCACGAGCAGTACTTC | TRBJ2-7 | TRBV5-4 | NA | NA
CASSRGRQETQYF | TGCGCCAGCAGCCGGGGGAGGCAAGAGACCCAGTACTTC | TRBJ2-5 | TRBV4-1 | NA | NA
CASRRSGTSYEQYF | TGTGCCAGCAGGCGGTCGGGAACGAGCTACGAGCAGTACTTC | TRBJ2-7 | TRBV2 | NA | NA
CASRSAGYYNEQFF | TGTGCCAGCCGTTCAGCGGGCTACTACAATGAGCAGTTCTTC | TRBJ2-1 | TRBV27 | few | NA
CSARDRSAGANVLTF | TGCAGTGCTAGAGATCGCAGCGCTGGGGCCAACGTCCTGACTTTC | TRBJ2-6 | TRBV20-1 | NA | NA
CASSVYRDRADTQYF | TGTGCCAGCAGCGTATACCGGGACCGAGCAGATACGCAGTATTTT | TRBJ2-3 | TRBV14 | few | NA
CSASTGSSYNSPLHF | TGCAGTGCTAGCACGGGTAGCTCCTATAATTCACCCCTCCACTTT | TRBJ1-6 | TRBV20-1 | few | NA
CATSRGLQETQYF | TGTGCCACCAGCAGGGGACTCCAAGAGACCCAGTACTTC | TRBJ2-5 | TRBV15 | few | NA
CASSLGDRMNTEAFF | TGTGCCAGCAGTTTAGGGGACAGAATGAACACTGAAGCTTTCTTT | TRBJ1-1 | TRBV12-3/TRBV12-4 | few | TRBD1